This TCR beta chain was retrieved from a study of blood T cell repertoires in COVID-19. Study details: Italy, Spain and the United States were the sources of the convalescent and acute COVID-19 samples. Sample material is recorded as cDNA or gDNA derived from T cells, B-cell-depleted T cells, or PBMCs.

Under the authors' procedure: Amplification with reference gene primers provided the estimates of nucleated cell counts. The method was immunoSEQ multiplex PCR; TCRdb's version includes in-frame clones alone and lacks a portion of them. That table is the source of V, J and clone size, and D and trimming were worked out from the DNA. The sample carries some 190,000 clones, 70% to 90% recorded once. The CDR3 has 15 amino acids. Trimming pared 0 bases from V and 6 bases from J, leaving 15 bases between. In germline, CDR1 is SGDLS, CDR2 YYNGEE. The chain uses TRBV9 and TRBJ2-5, with D possibly being TRBD2 (5 bases). This receptor was taken from a woman between 70 and 85 years old with active or convalescent COVID-19. What was sequenced was peripheral blood. The CDR3 reads CASSVDTEGRKTQYF. As DNA, the CDR3 is TGTGCCAGCAGCGTAGACACAGAAGGGAGAAAGACCCAGTACTTC. Variable domain in full (rest from reference TRBV9 and TRBJ2-5): DSGVTQTPKHLITATGQRVTLRCSPRSGDLSVYWYQQSLDQGLQFLIQYYNGEERAKGNILERFSAQQFPDLHSELNLSSLELGDSALYFCASSVDTEGRKTQYFGPGTRLLVL.